The present entry profiles one T cell receptor (beta chain) with its context. Its antigen is not known. In the same sample, other DNA sequences code for this CDR3. This sample is part of a study of shared clonotypes between healthy human individuals. Study outcomes and limitations: Among non-shared clonotypes, generation probabilities were lower than among those shared by all four donors. It was only blood that was sampled, and tissue repertoires likely differ.

The V end was cut by 5 bases, the J end by 7 bases, with 9 bases between. Germline V CDR1 and CDR2: MDHEN, SYDVKM. There are 11 residues in the CDR3. TCRdb's table, derived via immunoSEQ multiplex PCR, lists solely in-frame clones and lacks some. The data hold roughly 2 million clones, with approximately 95% observed a single time. Those who donated, Caucasian adults without exception, all lived in Nashville, Tennessee. The rearrangement joins TRBV28 to TRBJ2-7; D gene ambiguous. The sequenced sample consisted of naive CD4+ T cells sorted from blood. The subset denotes: CD45RA+ positively selected. The sequence was collected from a man in his late teens or twenties in good health. The CDR3 protein is CASSPRREQYF. DNA for the CDR3: TGTGCCAGCAGTCCTCGGCGGGAGCAGTACTTC.